This T cell receptor (beta chain) was retrieved from a study of T cell repertoires in aging, cancer and after chemotherapy. Study results and limitations: Loss of evenness, beyond lost richness, contributed to age-related TCR diversity decline in cancer patients. Untreated cancer patients had significantly lower blood TCR diversity than age-matched healthy donors.

The CDR3 has 14 residues. Trimming removed 6 bases from V and 6 bases from J, with 15 bases in between. To note about this clonotype: The antigen remains undetermined.

Amplification of TCR beta used genomic DNA extracted from peripheral blood. Rearranged V-D-J TRB sequences were amplified with a mixed TRB-A/B primer pool. One entry per CDR3 protein results from TCRdb running MiXCR on the multiplex PCR reads. The table shows some 9,000 distinct CDR3 sequences, with about two fifths occurring only once. This rearrangement joins TRBV12-3 or TRBV12-4 to TRBJ2-1; D is possibly TRBD1 (5 bases). This TCR was sampled from a human donor with a solid tumor. Sequencing was done on a sample of blood. CDR3 residues: CASRGQGPLNEQFF. CDR3 nucleotides: TGTGCCAGCAGAGGACAAGGGCCCCTCAATGAGCAGTTCTTC.